These 5 T cell receptor beta chains originate from one sample sequenced in a study of OX40 agonist ivuxolimab in advanced cancers. Data came from immunoSEQ multiplex PCR; TCRdb stores just in-frame clones and leaves some out. The table lists around 32,000 clones, around nine tenths of them singletons. This specimen consisted of CD4+ or CD8+ T cells sorted from blood, obtained in a trial of the OX40 agonist ivuxolimab. These receptors came from an adult with an advanced solid tumor such as melanoma, head and neck, liver or kidney cancer.

This clone appeared a single time. The gene calls are TRBV6-1 and TRBJ1-1; tentatively, D is TRBD1 (6 bases). The germline CDR1 and CDR2 sequences are MNHNS and SASEGT. The CDR3 is 14 amino acids. Trimming took off 6 bases at V and 1 base at J, with 12 bases between the two ends. CDR3 residues: CASRDGQWNTEAFF. CDR3 nucleotides: TGTGCCAGCAGGGATGGACAGTGGAACACTGAAGCTTTCTTT.

V is TRBV27 and J is TRBJ2-5; possibly TRBD2 for D (6 bases). Trimming removed 5 bases at V and 0 bases at J, with 16 bases between. Germline-derived CDR1 and CDR2 are MNHEY and SMNVEV (reference sequence). This CDR3 is built from 16 residues. The chain's CDR3 is CASSPKRGGDQETQYF. CDR3 bases: TGTGCCAGCAGTCCGAAAAGGGGCGGGGACCAAGAGACCCAGTACTTC.

The rearrangement uses TRBV10-2 and TRBJ1-1; D is ambiguous. Germline CDR1 is WSHSY and CDR2 is SAAADI. V dropped 2 bases and J dropped 5 bases, with 9 bases sitting between them. This CDR3 has 13 amino acids. CDR3 coding DNA: TGCGCCAGCAGTGAGGTGGGGTTGACTGAAGCTTTCTTT. It specifies CASSEVGLTEAFF.

The chain employs TRBV9 and TRBJ1-5, with D possibly matching TRBD1 (5 bases). Trimming stripped 0 bases from V and 6 bases from J, with 10 bases between. The CDR3 loop spans 14 amino acids. CDR1 is SGDLS, CDR2 YYNGEE, per germline. In nucleotides, the CDR3 is TGTGCCAGCAGCGTAGGAGGGGTCGGTCAGCCCCAGCATTTT. Translated, it gives CASSVGGVGQPQHF.

V and J are TRBV19 and TRBJ1-5; a weak D match, TRBD1 (6 bases). Trimming took 6 bases from V and 1 from J, leaving 13 bases between them. Germline CDR1 and CDR2: LNHDA and SQIVND (reference sequence). The CDR3 has 15 residues. The CDR3 region is CASRAWGASNQPQHF. In DNA, the CDR3 is TGTGCCAGTAGAGCCTGGGGGGCAAGCAATCAGCCCCAGCATTTT. Looking up the rest from reference TRBV19 and TRBJ1-5 gives the full variable domain: DGGITQSPKYLFRKEGQNVTLSCEQNLNHDAMYWYRQDPGQGLRLIYYSQIVNDFQKGDIAEGYSVSREKKESFPLTVTSAQKNPTAFYLCASRAWGASNQPQHFGDGTRLSIL.